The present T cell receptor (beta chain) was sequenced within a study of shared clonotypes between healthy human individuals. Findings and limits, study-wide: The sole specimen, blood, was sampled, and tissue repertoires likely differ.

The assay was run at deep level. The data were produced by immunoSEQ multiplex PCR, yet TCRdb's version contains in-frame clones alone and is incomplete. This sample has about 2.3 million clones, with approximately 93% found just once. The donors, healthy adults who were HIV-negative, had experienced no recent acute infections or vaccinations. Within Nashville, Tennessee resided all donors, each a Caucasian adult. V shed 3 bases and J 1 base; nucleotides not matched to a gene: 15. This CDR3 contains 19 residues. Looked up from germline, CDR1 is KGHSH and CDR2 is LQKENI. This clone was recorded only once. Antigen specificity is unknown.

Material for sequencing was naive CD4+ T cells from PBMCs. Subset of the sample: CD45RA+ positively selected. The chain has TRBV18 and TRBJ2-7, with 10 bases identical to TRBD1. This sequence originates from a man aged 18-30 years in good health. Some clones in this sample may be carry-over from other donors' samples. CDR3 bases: TGTGCCAGCTCACCCTATCCCCCGAGGACAGGGGGAGGGTCCTACGAGCAGTACTTC. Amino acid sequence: CASSPYPPRTGGGSYEQYF.